This T cell receptor (beta chain) comes out of a study of blood T cell repertoires in COVID-19. About the research overall: Sites across the United States, Italy and Spain contributed samples from acute and convalescent COVID-19.

Germline V gene data show CDR1 as LGHNA and CDR2 as YNFKEQ. V lost 4 bases to trimming and J lost 4 bases, with 17 bases between them. This CDR3 contains 16 residues. Repertoires were generated with immunoSEQ multiplex PCR, while TCRdb's copy carries only in-frame clones and drops some. This sample yields approximately 440,000 clones, of which roughly 87% are seen a single time; roughly 0.72% belongs to the top ten. Sequencing was done on a sample of PBMCs or T cells enriched from blood (not recorded which). The chain carries TRBV4-2 and TRBJ2-4; TRBD1 is a possible D gene (5 bases). The sequence was collected from a woman between 18 and 29 years old who had recovered from COVID-19. The CDR3 DNA reads as TGTGCCAGCAGCCCTAATGGCCAAGGGGATAAAAACATTCAGTACTTC. Amino acid sequence: CASSPNGQGDKNIQYF.